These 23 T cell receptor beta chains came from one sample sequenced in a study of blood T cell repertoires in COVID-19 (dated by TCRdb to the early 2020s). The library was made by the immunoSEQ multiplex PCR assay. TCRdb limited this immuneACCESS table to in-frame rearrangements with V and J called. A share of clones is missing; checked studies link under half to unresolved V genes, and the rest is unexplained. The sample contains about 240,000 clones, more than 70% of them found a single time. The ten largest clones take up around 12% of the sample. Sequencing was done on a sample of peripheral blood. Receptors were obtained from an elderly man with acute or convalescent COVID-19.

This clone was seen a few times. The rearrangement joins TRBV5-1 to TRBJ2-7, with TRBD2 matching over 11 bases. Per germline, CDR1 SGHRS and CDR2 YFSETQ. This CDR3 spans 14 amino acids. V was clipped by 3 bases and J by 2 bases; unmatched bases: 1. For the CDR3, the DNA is TGCGCCAGCAGCTCGGGACTAGCGGCCTACGAGCAGTACTTC. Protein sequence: CASSSGLAAYEQYF. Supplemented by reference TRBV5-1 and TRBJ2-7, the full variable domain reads KAGVTQTPRYLIKTRGQQVTLSCSPISGHRSVSWYQQTPGQGLQFLFEYFSETQRNKGNFPGRFSGRQFSNSRSEMNVSTLELGDSALYLCASSSGLAAYEQYFGPGTRLTVT.

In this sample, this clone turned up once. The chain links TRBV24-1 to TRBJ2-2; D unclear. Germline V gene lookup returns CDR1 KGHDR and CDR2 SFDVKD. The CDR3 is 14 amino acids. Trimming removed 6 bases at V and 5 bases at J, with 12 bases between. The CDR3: CATSSSSVTGELFF. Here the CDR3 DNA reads TGTGCCACCAGTTCGTCCTCCGTGACCGGGGAGCTGTTTTTT.

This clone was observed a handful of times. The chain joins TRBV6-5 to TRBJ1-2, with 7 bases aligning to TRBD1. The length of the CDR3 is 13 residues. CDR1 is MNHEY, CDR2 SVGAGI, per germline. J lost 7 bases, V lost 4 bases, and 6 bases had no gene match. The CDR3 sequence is CASSSQGFGGYTF. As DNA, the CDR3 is TGTGCCAGCAGTTCACAGGGGTTCGGTGGCTACACCTTC.

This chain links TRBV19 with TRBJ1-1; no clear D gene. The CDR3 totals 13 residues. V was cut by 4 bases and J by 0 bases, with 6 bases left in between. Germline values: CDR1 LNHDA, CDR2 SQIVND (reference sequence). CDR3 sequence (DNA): TGTGCCAGTAGTACGGGGATGAACACTGAAGCTTTCTTT. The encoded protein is CASSTGMNTEAFF.

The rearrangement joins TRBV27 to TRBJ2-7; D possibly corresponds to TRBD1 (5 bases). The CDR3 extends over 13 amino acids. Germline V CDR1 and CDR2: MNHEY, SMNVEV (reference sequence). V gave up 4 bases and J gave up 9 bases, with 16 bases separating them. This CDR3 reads CASSSSTQGRQYF. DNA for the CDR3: TGTGCCAGCAGTTCATCTACCCAGGGCCGGCAGTACTTC.

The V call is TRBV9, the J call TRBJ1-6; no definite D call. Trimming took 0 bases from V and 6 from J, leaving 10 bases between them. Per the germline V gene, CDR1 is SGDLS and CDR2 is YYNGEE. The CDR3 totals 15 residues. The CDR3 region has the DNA TGTGCCAGCAGCGTAGGTGGGGAGAGTAATTCACCCCTCCACTTT. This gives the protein CASSVGGESNSPLHF.

CDR3 protein: CASSHSDRPNEKLFF. In DNA, the CDR3 is TGCGCCAGCAGCCATTCGGACAGACCGAATGAAAAACTGTTTTTT. This chain connects TRBV5-1 to TRBJ1-4; D is perhaps TRBD1 (6 bases). Germline CDR1 and CDR2: SGHRS and YFSETQ. With 4 bases removed from V and 5 bases from J, the gap between germline ends came to 15 bases. This CDR3 comprises 15 residues.

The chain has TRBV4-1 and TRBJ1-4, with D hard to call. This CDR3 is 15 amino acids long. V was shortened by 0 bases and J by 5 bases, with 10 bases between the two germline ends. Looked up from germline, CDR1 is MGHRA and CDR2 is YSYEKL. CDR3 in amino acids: CASSQDRTPNEKLFF. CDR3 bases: TGCGCCAGCAGCCAAGACAGAACCCCGAATGAAAAACTGTTTTTT.

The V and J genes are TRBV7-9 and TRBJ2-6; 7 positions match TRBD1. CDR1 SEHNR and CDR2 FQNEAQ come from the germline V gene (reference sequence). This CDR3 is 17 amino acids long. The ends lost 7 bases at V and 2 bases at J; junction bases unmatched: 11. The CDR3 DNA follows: TGTGCCAGCACGACAGGGTCTCAATTCCCTGGGGCCAACGTCCTGACTTTC. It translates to CASTTGSQFPGANVLTF.

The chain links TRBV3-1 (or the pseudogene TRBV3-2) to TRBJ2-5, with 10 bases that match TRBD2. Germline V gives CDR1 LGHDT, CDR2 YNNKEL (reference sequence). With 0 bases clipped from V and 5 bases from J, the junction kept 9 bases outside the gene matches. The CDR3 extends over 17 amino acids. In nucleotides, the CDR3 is TGTGCCAGCAGCCAAGACCCGAGGGGAGCGGGGGGGGAGACCCAGTACTTC. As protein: CASSQDPRGAGGETQYF.

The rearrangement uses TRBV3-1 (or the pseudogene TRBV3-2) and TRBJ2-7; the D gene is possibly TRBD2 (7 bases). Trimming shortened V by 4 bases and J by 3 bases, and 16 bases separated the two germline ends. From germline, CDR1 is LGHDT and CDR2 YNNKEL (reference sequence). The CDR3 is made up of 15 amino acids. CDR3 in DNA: TGTGCCAGCAGCCTTCCCGGGGGGCGGGTCTACGAGCAGTACTTC. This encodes CASSLPGGRVYEQYF.

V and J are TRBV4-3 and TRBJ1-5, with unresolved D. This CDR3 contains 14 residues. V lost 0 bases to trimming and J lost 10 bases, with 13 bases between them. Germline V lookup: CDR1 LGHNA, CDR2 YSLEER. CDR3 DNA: TGCGCCAGCAGCCAAGAGGAACGGAGCACTCCCCAGCATTTT. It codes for CASSQEERSTPQHF.

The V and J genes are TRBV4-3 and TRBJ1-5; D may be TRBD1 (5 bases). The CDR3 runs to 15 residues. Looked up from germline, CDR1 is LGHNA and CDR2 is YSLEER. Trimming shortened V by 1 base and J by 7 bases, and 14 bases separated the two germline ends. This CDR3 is CASSQVGKGEQPQHF. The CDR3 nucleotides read TGCGCCAGCAGCCAAGTTGGAAAAGGGGAACAGCCCCAGCATTTT.

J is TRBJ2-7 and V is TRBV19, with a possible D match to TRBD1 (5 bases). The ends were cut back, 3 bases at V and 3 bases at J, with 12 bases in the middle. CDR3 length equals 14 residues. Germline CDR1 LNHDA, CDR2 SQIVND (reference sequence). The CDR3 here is CASSIDRRGYEQYF. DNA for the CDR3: TGTGCCAGTAGTATCGACAGACGCGGCTACGAGCAGTACTTC. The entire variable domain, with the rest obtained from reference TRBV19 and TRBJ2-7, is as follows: DGGITQSPKYLFRKEGQNVTLSCEQNLNHDAMYWYRQDPGQGLRLIYYSQIVNDFQKGDIAEGYSVSREKKESFPLTVTSAQKNPTAFYLCASSIDRRGYEQYFGPGTRLTVT.

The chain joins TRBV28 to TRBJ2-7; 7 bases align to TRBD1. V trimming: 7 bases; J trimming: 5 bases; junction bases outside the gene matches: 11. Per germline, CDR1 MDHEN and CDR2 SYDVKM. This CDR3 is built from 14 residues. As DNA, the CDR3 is TGTGCCAGCACCCCCGGGACAGCGAGGGACGAGCAGTACTTC. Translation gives CASTPGTARDEQYF.

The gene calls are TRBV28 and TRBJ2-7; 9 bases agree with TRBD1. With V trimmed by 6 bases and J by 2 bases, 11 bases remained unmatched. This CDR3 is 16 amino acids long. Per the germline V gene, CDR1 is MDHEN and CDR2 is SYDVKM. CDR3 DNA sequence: TGTGCCAGCAGCTCTACCGGGACAGGGACTCCCTACGAGCAGTACTTC. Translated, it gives CASSSTGTGTPYEQYF.

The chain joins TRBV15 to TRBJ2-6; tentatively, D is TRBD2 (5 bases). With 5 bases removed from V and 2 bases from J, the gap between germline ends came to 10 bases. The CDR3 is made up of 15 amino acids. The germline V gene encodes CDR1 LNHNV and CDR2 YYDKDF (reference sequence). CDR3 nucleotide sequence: TGTGCCACCAGCCCGCCGGGGACTGGGGCCAACGTCCTGACTTTC. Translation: CATSPPGTGANVLTF.

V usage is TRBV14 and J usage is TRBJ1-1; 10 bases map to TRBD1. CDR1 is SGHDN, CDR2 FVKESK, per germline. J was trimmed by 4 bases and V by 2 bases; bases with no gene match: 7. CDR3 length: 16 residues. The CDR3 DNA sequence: TGTGCCAGCAGCCAAATGGGCGGGACAGGGGCCACTGAAGCTTTCTTT. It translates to CASSQMGGTGATEAFF. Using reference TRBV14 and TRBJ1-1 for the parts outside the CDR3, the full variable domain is EAGVTQFPSHSVIEKGQTVTLRCDPISGHDNLYWYRRVMGKEIKFLLHFVKESKQDESGMPNNRFLAERTGGTYSTLKVQPAELEDSGVYFCASSQMGGTGATEAFFGQGTRLTVV.

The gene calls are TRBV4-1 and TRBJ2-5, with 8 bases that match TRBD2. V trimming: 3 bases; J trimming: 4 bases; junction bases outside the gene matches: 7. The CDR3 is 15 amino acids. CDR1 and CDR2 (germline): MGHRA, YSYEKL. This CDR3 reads CASSHPGLGRETQYF. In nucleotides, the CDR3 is TGCGCCAGCAGCCATCCGGGACTAGGAAGAGAGACCCAGTACTTC.

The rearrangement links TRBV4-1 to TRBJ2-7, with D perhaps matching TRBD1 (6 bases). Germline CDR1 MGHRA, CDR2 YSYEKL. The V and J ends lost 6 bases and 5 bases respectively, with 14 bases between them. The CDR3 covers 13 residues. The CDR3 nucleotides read TGCGCCAGCAGGCCAACAGGGACGCACGAGCAGTACTTC. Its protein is CASRPTGTHEQYF.

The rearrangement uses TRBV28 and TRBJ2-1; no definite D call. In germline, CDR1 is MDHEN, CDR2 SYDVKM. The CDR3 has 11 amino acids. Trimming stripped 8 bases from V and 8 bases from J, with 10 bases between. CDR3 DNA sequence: TGTGCCAGCGAAAGCCTATATGAGCAGTTCTTC. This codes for CASESLYEQFF.

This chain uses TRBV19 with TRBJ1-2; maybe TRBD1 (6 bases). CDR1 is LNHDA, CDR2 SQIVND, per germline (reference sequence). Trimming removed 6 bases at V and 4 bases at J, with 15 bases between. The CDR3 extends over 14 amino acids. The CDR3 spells CASRSQGGGYGYTF. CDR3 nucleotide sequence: TGTGCCAGTAGATCACAGGGCGGGGGCTATGGCTACACCTTC.

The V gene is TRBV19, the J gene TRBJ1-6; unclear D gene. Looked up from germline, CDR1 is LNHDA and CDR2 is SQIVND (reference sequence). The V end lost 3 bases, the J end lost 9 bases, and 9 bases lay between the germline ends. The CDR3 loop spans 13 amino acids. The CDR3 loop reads CASSIPGFSPLHF. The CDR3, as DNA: TGTGCCAGTAGTATTCCGGGGTTTTCACCCCTCCACTTT.